This TCR beta chain emerged from a study of blood T cell repertoires in COVID-19. At the level of the study: The cDNA or gDNA used as material had been derived from T cells, B-cell-depleted T cells, or PBMCs.

Participants had their cohort set by participant-reported clinical history. This clone was observed a few times. TCRdb's copy holds only in-frame clones and misses some; the assay was immunoSEQ multiplex PCR. This table holds hundreds of thousands of clones, around 86% found once. The CDR3 length is 13 residues. V shed 5 bases and J shed 8 bases, with 16 bases lying between them. Per germline, CDR1 SGHNT and CDR2 YYREEE (reference sequence). The sequenced sample consisted of PBMCs or T cells enriched from blood (not recorded which). This clonotype was obtained from a man aged 40-49 years who had recovered from COVID-19. The chain has TRBV5-4 and TRBJ1-2; D is ambiguous. The CDR3 spells CASRLTGSSGYTF. CDR3 bases: TGTGCCAGCAGACTTACGGGTTCTAGCGGCTACACCTTC.